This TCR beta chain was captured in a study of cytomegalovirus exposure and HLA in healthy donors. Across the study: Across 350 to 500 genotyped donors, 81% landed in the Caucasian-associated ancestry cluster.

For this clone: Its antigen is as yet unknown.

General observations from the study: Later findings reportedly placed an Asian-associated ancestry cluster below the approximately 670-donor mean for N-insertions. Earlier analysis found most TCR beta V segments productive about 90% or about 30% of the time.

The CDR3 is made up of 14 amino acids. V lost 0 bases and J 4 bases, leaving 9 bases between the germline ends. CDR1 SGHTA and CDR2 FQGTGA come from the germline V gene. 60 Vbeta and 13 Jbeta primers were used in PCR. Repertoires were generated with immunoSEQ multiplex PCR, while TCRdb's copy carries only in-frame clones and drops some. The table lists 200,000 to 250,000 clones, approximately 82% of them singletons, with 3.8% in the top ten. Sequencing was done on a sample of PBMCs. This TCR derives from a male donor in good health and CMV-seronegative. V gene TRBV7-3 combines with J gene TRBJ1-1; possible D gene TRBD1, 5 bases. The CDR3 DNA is TGTGCCAGCAGCTTAACGTCCAGGGTCACTGAAGCTTTCTTT. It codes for CASSLTSRVTEAFF.